These 18 T cell receptor beta chains were sequenced from one sample in a study of T cells in Graves' hyperthyroidism and ophthalmopathy. Amplified TCR beta CDR3 regions came from RNA transcripts. HTBI primers were employed in a first-round RT-PCR of the TCR CDR3. TCRdb re-called the multiplex PCR reads through MiXCR, storing one row per CDR3 protein. The sample has 700,000 to 850,000 distinct CDR3 sequences, 35% seen once. Sequencing was done on a sample of blood. Every receptor here comes from a middle-aged woman with Graves' hyperthyroidism.

This clonotype was seen at least ten times. The chain employs TRBV9 and TRBJ2-7; D may be TRBD2 (7 bases). Germline V gene lookup returns CDR1 SGDLS and CDR2 YYNGEE. Trimming removed 4 bases from V and 2 bases from J, with 22 bases in between. The CDR3 spans 17 residues. CDR3 bases: TGTGCCAGCAGCCACGGGGAGGGGGTACACCACCCCTACGAGCAGTACTTC. Translation gives CASSHGEGVHHPYEQYF.

The chain is built from TRBV6-2 or TRBV6-3 and TRBJ1-1; possibly TRBD1 for D (6 bases). The CDR3 covers 15 residues. The V end was cut by 7 bases, the J end by 4 bases, with 19 bases between. Looked up from germline, CDR1 is MNHEY and CDR2 is SVGEGT. CDR3 region: CASTELIGGGTEAFF. The CDR3 coding sequence is TGTGCCAGCACCGAATTGATCGGGGGCGGCACTGAAGCTTTCTTT.

This clonotype came up a few times. This chain links TRBV7-2 with TRBJ2-7; possibly TRBD1 or TRBD2 for D (5 bases each). Trimming took off 5 bases at V and 3 bases at J, with 20 bases between the two ends. This CDR3 region has 16 residues. Germline CDR1 reads SGHTA; CDR2 reads FQGNSA. CDR3 residues: CASSQGRSRDGYEQYF. The DNA of the CDR3 is TGTGCCAGCAGCCAAGGACGGTCGAGGGACGGCTACGAGCAGTACTTC.

This chain joins TRBV2 and TRBJ1-2, with D tentatively TRBD1 (5 bases). The CDR3 covers 14 residues. From germline, CDR1 is SNHLY and CDR2 FYNNEI. Trimming removed 7 bases from V and 4 bases from J, with 16 bases in between. The DNA of the CDR3 is TGTGCCAGCAATGGGGGTCCTAAGGGCTATGGCTACACCTTC. This sequence encodes CASNGGPKGYGYTF.

This clonotype was found many times. The rearrangement links TRBV7-9 to TRBJ1-6; TRBD1 is a possible D gene (5 bases). The CDR3 is 16 residues long. CDR1 and CDR2 from the germline V gene are SEHNR and FQNEAQ (reference sequence). Between the trimmed V and J ends, which lost 5 bases and 9 bases, there was a span of 20 bases. The CDR3 DNA follows: TGTGCCAGCAGCCCGTCGGGACCGACATGGGGTTCACCCCTCCACTTT. Protein product: CASSPSGPTWGSPLHF.

This clonotype was seen many times. The genes are TRBV29-1 and TRBJ1-1; D not certain. V was trimmed by 7 bases and J by 4 bases, leaving 16 bases between them. The CDR3 spans 13 residues. In germline, CDR1 is SQVTM, CDR2 ANQGSEA. CDR3 in amino acids: CSAEMSGSTEAFF. For the CDR3, the DNA is TGCAGCGCCGAGATGTCCGGTAGCACTGAAGCTTTCTTT.

This clonotype was found a few times. This chain uses TRBV27 with TRBJ2-5; 9 bases map to TRBD2. J was trimmed by 5 bases and V by 4 bases; bases with no gene match: 5. Germline V gene lookup returns CDR1 MNHEY and CDR2 SMNVEV (reference sequence). The length of the CDR3 is 14 residues. This chain's CDR3 is CASSYGLASETQYF. The CDR3 coding sequence is TGTGCCAGCAGTTACGGACTAGCGTCGGAGACCCAGTACTTC.

This clonotype showed up just a few times. V and J are TRBV29-1 and TRBJ1-5; D is unresolved. Germline V lookup: CDR1 SQVTM, CDR2 ANQGSEA. Trimming removed 0 bases at V and 5 bases at J, with 8 bases between. The CDR3 contains 13 residues. The CDR3 here is CSVEEDGHQPQHF. The CDR3 bases are TGCAGCGTTGAAGAGGACGGTCATCAGCCCCAGCATTTT.

V and J are TRBV4-3 and TRBJ1-4, with D hard to call. V lost 4 bases and J lost 0, with 9 bases in between. The germline V gene has CDR1 LGHNA and CDR2 YSLEER. There are 15 residues in the CDR3. DNA for the CDR3: TGCGCCAGCAGCCCCCTTGGTGCAACTAATGAAAAACTGTTTTTT. Translated, it gives CASSPLGATNEKLFF.

Many counts were recorded for this clonotype. The chain uses TRBV24-1 and TRBJ1-1; TRBD1 is a possible D gene (6 bases). The CDR3 length is 13 residues. CDR1 KGHDR and CDR2 SFDVKD come from the germline V gene. V gave up 5 bases and J gave up 5 bases, with 11 bases separating them. The CDR3 sequence: CATSGGGRTEAFF. The CDR3 DNA sequence: TGTGCCACCAGTGGCGGGGGGCGAACTGAAGCTTTCTTT.

This clonotype was observed at least ten times. V is TRBV7-6 and J is TRBJ2-7; D gene ambiguous. The V end lost 1 base, the J end lost 3 bases, and 10 bases lay between the germline ends. Per the germline V gene, CDR1 is SGHVS and CDR2 is FNYEAQ. CDR3 length: 14 residues. CDR3 sequence: CASSLEGGLYEQYF. The CDR3 DNA is TGTGCCAGCAGCTTAGAGGGCGGCCTCTACGAGCAGTACTTC.

Note on this clonotype: A much larger clone is a single base away; this may be a read error. The chain uses TRBV9 and TRBJ1-1; D gene uncertain. The CDR3 loop spans 14 amino acids. The germline gives CDR1 SGDLS, CDR2 YYNGEE. The CDR3 reads CAGSGSTGNTEAFF. The CDR3 DNA reads TGTGCCGGCAGCGGATCGACCGGGAACACTGAAGCTTTCTTT.

This clonotype came up a few times. A read error may produce the germline difference seen at one junction end. The chain recombines TRBV12-3 or TRBV12-4 with TRBJ2-7; perhaps D is TRBD1 or TRBD2 (5 bases each). The length of the CDR3 is 15 residues. The CDR3 nucleotides read TGTGCCAGCAGCTTAGACCAGGGTTCGGGGTACGAGCAGTACTTC. Amino acids: CASSLDQGSGYEQYF.

This clonotype was seen ten or more times. The gene calls are TRBV10-3 and TRBJ2-7; 7 bases agree with TRBD1. This CDR3 is 13 amino acids long. Germline V gene sequence: CDR1 ENHRY, CDR2 SYGVKD. J gave up 5 bases and V 10 bases, and 11 bases lay outside the gene matches. The CDR3 coding sequence is TGTGCCACCGAATCGACAGGGTCCCACGAGCAGTACTTC. This translates into CATESTGSHEQYF.

This clonotype has just a few counts. The V and J genes are TRBV5-1 and TRBJ1-3, with D unclear. The germline V gene has CDR1 SGHRS and CDR2 YFSETQ. V shed 0 bases and J shed 0 bases, with 10 bases lying between them. CDR3 size: 16 residues. In DNA form, the CDR3 reads TGCGCCAGCAGCTTGGCCGGGGTTCACTCTGGAAACACCATATATTTT. Its protein product is CASSLAGVHSGNTIYF.

This clonotype was counted a single time. The rearrangement links TRBV20-1 to TRBJ1-5; D remains unclear. The CDR3 runs to 15 residues. CDR1 is DFQATT, CDR2 SNEGSKA, per germline (reference sequence). V was pared by 2 bases and J by 3 bases, with 14 bases between. CDR3 loop: CSARNRAVPNQPQHF. CDR3 in DNA: TGCAGTGCTAGAAATAGGGCAGTTCCCAATCAGCCCCAGCATTTT.

Concerning this clonotype itself: A single base separates this from a much larger clone, so it may be a read error. This chain joins TRBV10-3 and TRBJ1-6; no clear D. Between the trimmed V and J ends, which lost 5 bases and 8 bases, there was a span of 10 bases. The CDR3 extends over 13 amino acids. CDR1 is ENHRY, CDR2 SYGVKD, per germline. Here the CDR3 reads CAISYGADSPLHF. In DNA form, the CDR3 reads TGTGCCATCAGTTACGGAGCTGATTCACCCCTCCACTTT.

This clonotype has at least ten counts. The chain has TRBV7-2 and TRBJ2-7; tentative D call: TRBD2 (6 bases). The CDR3 is made up of 14 amino acids. Germline values: CDR1 SGHTA, CDR2 FQGNSA. V lost 5 bases, J lost 2 bases, and 13 bases lay in between. CDR3 sequence: CASSRTGTPYEQYF. For the CDR3, the DNA is TGTGCCAGCAGCCGAACCGGGACTCCCTACGAGCAGTACTTC.